This TCR beta chain was captured by sequencing in a study of long-term antiretroviral therapy in people with HIV. Germline V gene data show CDR1 as SEHNR and CDR2 as FQNEAQ (reference sequence). The CDR3 has 14 amino acids. The trim removed 0 bases at V and 2 bases at J, leaving 0 bases unmatched. The run of the v3.0 immunoSEQ assay was at survey level. Repertoires were generated with immunoSEQ multiplex PCR, while TCRdb's copy carries only in-frame clones and drops some. The sample holds about 39,000 clones, approximately 87% seen once. The chain links TRBV7-9 to TRBJ2-5; 7 bases are a match to TRBD2. The sample consisted of unsorted PBMCs, taken 1.2 years after starting antiretroviral therapy. This TCR was recovered from a woman between 50 and 59 years old with HIV. CDR3 DNA sequence: TGTGCCAGCAGCTTAGCTAGCGGGCAAGAGACCCAGTACTTC. Translating gives CASSLASGQETQYF.